This entry concerns a single T cell receptor (beta chain). Its antigen is not known. Sample time point: after neoadjuvant nivolumab, at surgical resection. These oral cavity squamous cell carcinomas were HPV-negative and locally advanced. Generated by immunoSEQ multiplex PCR, the TCRdb table keeps only in-frame clones and is missing some. Of 14,000 to 15,000 clones listed, under 40% are singletons. This sample was taken from a study of neoadjuvant anti-PD-1 for oral cavity cancer. Germline values: CDR1 SGHVS, CDR2 FQNEAQ. V lost 1 base and J lost 0; bases outside the gene matches: 10. The CDR3 is 18 amino acids. Broader study findings: Greater tumor shrinkage accompanied bigger post-treatment sizes of preexisting clones.

The receptor's source is a person aged 40 to 85 with oral cavity squamous cell carcinoma. V gene TRBV7-8 combines with J gene TRBJ2-7, with TRBD1 matching over 9 bases. The input for sequencing was tumor tissue, taken after nivolumab (anti-PD-1) treatment. CDR3 nucleotides: TGTGCCAGCAGCTTAGAGGGGACAGGGCCCACTGTCTCCTACGAGCAGTACTTC. Translating it yields CASSLEGTGPTVSYEQYF.